The clone carrying this T cell receptor (beta chain) was counted many times. Its antigen remains unidentified. The sample originates from a study of CD8 T cells in ankylosing spondylitis. The study's findings and limits: Characteristic, it appeared, of ankylosing spondylitis blood was a TCR beta motif of about eight highly homologous variants.

Libraries for TCR beta were made by quantitative 5'-RACE with molecular barcodes. Using its own MiXCR run on the 5' RACE reads, TCRdb lists one record per CDR3 protein. The sample carries 200,000 to 250,000 distinct CDR3 sequences, 6% to 8% recorded once. CDR1 is ENHRY and CDR2 is SYGVKD in the germline V gene. Trimming took 6 bases from V and 0 from J; bases not matched to a gene: 2. The CDR3 totals 14 residues. The chain recombines TRBV10-3 with TRBJ1-1; the match to TRBD1 covers 9 bases. This receptor was identified in a male donor with ankylosing spondylitis. The sequenced material came from blood, either unsorted or a sorted T cell fraction (not recorded which). CDR3: CAIRGQGMNTEAFF. The CDR3 DNA is TGTGCCATCAGGGGACAGGGAATGAACACTGAAGCTTTCTTT.